This TCR beta chain was profiled in a study of T cell changes during pregnancy in multiple sclerosis. J was trimmed by 1 base and V by 7 bases; bases with no gene match: 6. Germline-derived CDR1 and CDR2 are SGHRS and YFSETQ. This CDR3 contains 15 residues. TCRdb's copy holds only in-frame clones and misses some; the assay was immunoSEQ multiplex PCR. The sample lists tens of thousands of clones; around 94% were seen once. Sequenced material: peripheral blood, taken in the third trimester of pregnancy. The chain has TRBV5-1 and TRBJ2-5, with 11 nucleotides matching TRBD2. This receptor was identified in a female donor with multiple sclerosis, enrolled in a pregnancy study. The CDR3 spells CASGGTSGLQETQYF. DNA of the CDR3: TGCGCCAGCGGGGGGACTAGCGGACTCCAAGAGACCCAGTACTTC.